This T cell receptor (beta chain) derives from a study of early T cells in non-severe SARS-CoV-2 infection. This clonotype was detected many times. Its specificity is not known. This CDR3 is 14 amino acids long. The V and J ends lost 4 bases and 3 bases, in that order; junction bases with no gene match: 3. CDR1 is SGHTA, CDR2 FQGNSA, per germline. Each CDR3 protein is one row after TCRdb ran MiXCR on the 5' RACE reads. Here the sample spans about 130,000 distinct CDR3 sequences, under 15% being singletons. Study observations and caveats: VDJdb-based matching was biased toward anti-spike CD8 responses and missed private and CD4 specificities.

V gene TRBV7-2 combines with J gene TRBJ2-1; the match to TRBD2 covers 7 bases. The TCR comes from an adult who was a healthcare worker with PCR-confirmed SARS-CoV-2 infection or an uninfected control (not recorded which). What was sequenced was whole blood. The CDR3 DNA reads TGTGCCAGCAGCTCCCCGGGGGGCTACAATGAGCAGTTCTTC. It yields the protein CASSSPGGYNEQFF.